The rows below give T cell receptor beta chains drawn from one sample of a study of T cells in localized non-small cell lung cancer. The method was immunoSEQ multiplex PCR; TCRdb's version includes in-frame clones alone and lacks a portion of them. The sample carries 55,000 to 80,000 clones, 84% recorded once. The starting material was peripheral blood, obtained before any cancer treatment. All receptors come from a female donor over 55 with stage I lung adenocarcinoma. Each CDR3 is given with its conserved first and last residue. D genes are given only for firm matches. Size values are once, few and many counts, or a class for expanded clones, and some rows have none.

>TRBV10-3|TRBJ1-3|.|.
CAISEPDSGNTIYF
TGTGCCATCAGTGAGCCGGACTCTGGAAACACCATATATTTT
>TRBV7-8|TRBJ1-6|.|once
CASSLAGGYNSPLHF
TGTGCCAGCAGCTTAGCAGGGGGCTATAATTCACCCCTCCACTTT
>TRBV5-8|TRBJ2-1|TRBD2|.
CASSLGEGRAYNEQFF
TGTGCCAGCAGCTTGGGGGAGGGGCGAGCCTACAATGAGCAGTTCTTC
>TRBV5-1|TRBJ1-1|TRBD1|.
CASSYVGQKNTEAFF
TGCGCCAGCAGTTATGTGGGACAGAAGAACACTGAAGCTTTCTTT
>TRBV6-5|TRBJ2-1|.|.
CASSYSQASANEQFF
TGTGCCAGCAGTTACTCTCAGGCTTCGGCCAATGAGCAGTTCTTC
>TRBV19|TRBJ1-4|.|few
CASSVTATATNEKLFF
TGTGCCAGTAGTGTGACAGCGACGGCAACTAATGAAAAACTGTTTTTT
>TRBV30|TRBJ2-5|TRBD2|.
CAWNGRLALKETQYF
TGTGCCTGGAATGGGAGACTAGCCTTAAAAGAGACCCAGTACTTC
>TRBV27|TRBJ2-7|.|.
CASSAQFHGEQYF
TGTGCCAGCAGTGCTCAGTTCCATGGCGAGCAGTACTTC
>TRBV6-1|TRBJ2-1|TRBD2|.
CASIGGRAGYEQFF
TGTGCCAGCATAGGCGGGAGGGCCGGCTATGAGCAGTTCTTC
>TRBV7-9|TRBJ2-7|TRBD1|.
CASSLTGTSSYEQYF
TGTGCCAGCAGCTTGACAGGGACCAGCTCCTACGAGCAGTACTTC
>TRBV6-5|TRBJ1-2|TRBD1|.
CASSYRTGKPNYGYTF
TGTGCCAGCAGTTACAGGACAGGGAAACCTAACTATGGCTACACCTTC
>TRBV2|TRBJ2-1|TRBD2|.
CASRTSGTLSYNEQFF
TGTGCCAGCAGGACTAGCGGGACGCTCTCCTACAATGAGCAGTTCTTC
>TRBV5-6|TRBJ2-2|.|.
CASGLNTGELFF
TGTGCCAGCGGACTGAACACCGGGGAGCTGTTTTTT
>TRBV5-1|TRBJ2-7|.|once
CASSWTAQRGGEQYF
TGCGCCAGCAGCTGGACAGCCCAGCGTGGGGGCGAGCAGTACTTC
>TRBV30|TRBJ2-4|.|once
CALNSGGFGKNIQYF
TGTGCCTTAAATAGTGGCGGGTTCGGCAAAAACATTCAGTACTTC
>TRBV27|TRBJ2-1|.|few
CASSLTDGNEQFF
TGTGCCAGCAGTTTAACGGACGGTAATGAGCAGTTCTTC
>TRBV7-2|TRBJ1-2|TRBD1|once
CASSRYTGGIDTF
TGTGCCAGCAGCCGTTACACAGGGGGTATCGACACCTTC
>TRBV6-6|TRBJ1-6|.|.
CASSYVQVNSPLHF
TGTGCCAGCAGTTACGTACAGGTTAATTCACCCCTCCACTTT
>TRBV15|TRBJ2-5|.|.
CATSRSDQETQYF
TGTGCCACCAGCCGATCTGACCAAGAGACCCAGTACTTC
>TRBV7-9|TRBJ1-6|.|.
CATHRDSPLHF
TGTGCCACCCACAGGGATTCACCCCTCCACTTT
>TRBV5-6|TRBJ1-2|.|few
CASSLFGREGYTF
TGTGCCAGCAGCTTGTTCGGGAGGGAAGGCTACACCTTC
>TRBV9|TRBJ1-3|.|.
CASSVDGRSGNTIYF
TGTGCCAGCAGCGTAGACGGCAGATCTGGAAACACCATATATTTT
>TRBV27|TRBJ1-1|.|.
CASGPLHREAEAFF
TGTGCCAGCGGGCCCCTCCACAGGGAGGCTGAAGCTTTCTTT
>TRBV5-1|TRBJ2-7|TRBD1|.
CASSLGQGPTGGNSYEQYF
TGCGCCAGCAGCTTAGGCCAGGGACCGACAGGGGGCAACTCCTACGAGCAGTACTTC
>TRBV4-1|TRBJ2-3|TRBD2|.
CASSHPTSGPTDTQYF
TGCGCCAGCAGCCACCCGACTAGCGGTCCCACAGATACGCAGTATTTT
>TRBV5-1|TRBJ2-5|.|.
CASSLGPDQETQYF
TGCGCCAGCAGCCTGGGACCGGACCAAGAGACCCAGTACTTC
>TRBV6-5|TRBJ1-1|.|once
CASRTDRLNTEAFF
TGTGCCAGCAGGACGGACAGATTGAACACTGAAGCTTTCTTT
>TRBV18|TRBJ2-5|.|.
CASSPSQETQYF
TGTGCCAGCTCACCATCCCAAGAGACCCAGTACTTC
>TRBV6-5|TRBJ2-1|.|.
CASSYDYSYNEQFF
TGTGCCAGCAGTTATGACTACTCCTACAATGAGCAGTTCTTC